A single sample gave rise to the 26 T cell receptor beta chains below, sequenced in a study of T-cell reconstitution after alpha-beta-depleted transplantation in children. TCRbeta library construction was performed incorporating unique molecular identifiers. TCRdb reprocessed the PCR reads via MiXCR and lists one record per CDR3 protein. Of under 300,000 distinct CDR3 sequences in the sample, approximately 9.8% were seen once. The sequences come from PBMCs from the stem cell graft donor, collected from the stem cell graft. The receptors come from a human donor who donated a stem cell graft to a child with SCID.

The V and J genes are TRBV5-4 and TRBJ2-1; 8 positions match TRBD1. This CDR3 region has 15 residues. Germline CDR1 is SGHNT and CDR2 is YYREEE (reference sequence). The junction had 5 bases not matched to a gene; V was cut back by 4 bases and J by 2 bases. The CDR3 nucleotides read TGTGCCAGCAGCCCTCCAGGGGGCGCCTACAATGAGCAGTTCTTC. Its translation: CASSPPGGAYNEQFF.

This clonotype was seen at least ten times. The gene calls are TRBV5-5 and TRBJ2-5, with a tentative D call TRBD1 (6 bases). The CDR3 runs 14 residues. The ends were cut back, 4 bases at V and 2 bases at J, with 12 bases in the middle. The germline V gene encodes CDR1 SGHKS and CDR2 YYEKEE (reference sequence). CDR3 bases: TGTGCCAGCAGCCCATGGGACACTCAAGAGACCCAGTACTTC. It encodes CASSPWDTQETQYF.

The sample holds many counts of this clonotype. This chain links TRBV5-1 with TRBJ1-1; possibly TRBD1 for D (5 bases). CDR1 and CDR2 (germline): SGHRS, YFSETQ. The CDR3 spans 15 residues. Trimming pared 0 bases from V and 1 base from J, leaving 10 bases between. The CDR3 is CASSLVPGANTEAFF. Here the CDR3 DNA reads TGCGCCAGCAGCTTGGTCCCCGGGGCGAACACTGAAGCTTTCTTT.

With regard to this clonotype: Given a much more abundant clone one base away, this may be a read error. The rearrangement links TRBV5-1 to TRBJ2-7; possible D gene TRBD1, 6 bases. Germline lookup yields CDR1 SGHRS and CDR2 YFSETQ. This CDR3 has 15 residues. V lost 1 base to trimming and J lost 2 bases, with 13 bases between them. CDR3 region: CASSLTRGTTYEQYF. CDR3 in DNA: TGCGCCAGCAGCTTGACCAGGGGAACAACCTACGAGCAGTACTTC.

This clonotype was seen a handful of times. The chain recombines TRBV14 with TRBJ2-7; D might be TRBD1 or TRBD2, each matching 5 bases. Trimming cost V 5 bases and J 2 bases, with 19 bases left between them. Germline assignment: CDR1 SGHDN and CDR2 FVKESK. The CDR3 contains 16 residues. The CDR3 loop reads CASSYNPGRKPYEQYF. DNA for the CDR3: TGTGCCAGCAGCTACAATCCGGGACGGAAACCCTACGAGCAGTACTTC.

This clonotype was observed at least ten times. J is TRBJ2-7 and V is TRBV5-1; 8 bases are a match to TRBD1. The CDR3 is 14 amino acids. V was clipped by 0 bases and J by 5 bases; unmatched bases: 4. CDR1 and CDR2 (germline): SGHRS, YFSETQ. CDR3 residues: CASSLEFRGHEQYF. The CDR3, as DNA: TGCGCCAGCAGCTTGGAATTCAGGGGGCACGAGCAGTACTTC. Together with reference TRBV5-1 and TRBJ2-7, the CDR3 gives the full variable domain: KAGVTQTPRYLIKTRGQQVTLSCSPISGHRSVSWYQQTPGQGLQFLFEYFSETQRNKGNFPGRFSGRQFSNSRSEMNVSTLELGDSALYLCASSLEFRGHEQYFGPGTRLTVT.

Remarks on this clonotype: Possible read error: a much larger clone is one base away. The V and J genes are TRBV28 and TRBJ1-2, with D hard to call. CDR1 and CDR2 from the germline V gene are MDHEN and SYDVKM. Trimming left V 9 bases short and J 2 bases short, with 7 bases between. CDR3 size: 11 residues. CDR3 nucleotide sequence: TGTGCCAGTCAACACAACTATGGCTACACCTTC. This translates into CASQHNYGYTF.

This clonotype showed up many times. The chain couples TRBV13 to TRBJ1-6; 9 nucleotides agree with TRBD1. Per germline, CDR1 PRHDT and CDR2 FYEKMQ (reference sequence). CDR3 length equals 13 residues. Trimming took 6 bases from V and 9 from J; bases not matched to a gene: 3. CDR3 amino acids: CASRPGQGSPLHF. CDR3 in DNA: TGTGCCAGCAGACCGGGACAGGGTTCACCCCTCCACTTT.

This chain links TRBV6-5 with TRBJ2-1, with D possibly TRBD2 on 6 matching bases. V lost 4 bases and J 5 bases, leaving 15 bases between the germline ends. The CDR3 is made up of 15 amino acids. Germline CDR1 is MNHEY and CDR2 is SVGAGI. CDR3 in amino acids: CASSFLAAGNNEQFF. As DNA, the CDR3 is TGTGCCAGCAGTTTCCTGGCGGCGGGGAACAATGAGCAGTTCTTC.

This clonotype showed up many times. The chain couples TRBV6-6 to TRBJ2-7; tentatively, D is TRBD1 (6 bases). Per germline, CDR1 MNHNY and CDR2 SVGAGI (reference sequence). Trimming stripped 7 bases from V and 5 bases from J, with 12 bases between. CDR3 length: 12 amino acids. Written as DNA, the CDR3 is TGTGCCAGCAATCGGACAGACCACGAGCAGTACTTC. Protein: CASNRTDHEQYF.

This clonotype was seen many times. The chain recombines TRBV7-6 with TRBJ1-5, with 7 bases matching TRBD1. CDR3 size: 14 residues. The ends lost 5 bases at V and 5 bases at J; junction bases unmatched: 6. Germline V gene data show CDR1 as SGHVS and CDR2 as FNYEAQ. CDR3 in amino acids: CASSPNRGDQPQHF. The CDR3 nucleotides read TGTGCCAGCAGCCCAAACAGGGGTGATCAGCCCCAGCATTTT.

In this sample, this clonotype turned up many times. The gene calls are TRBV18 and TRBJ2-4; D may be TRBD2 (6 bases). The CDR3 runs to 15 residues. Between the trimmed V and J ends, which lost 2 bases and 7 bases, there was a span of 15 bases. CDR1 is KGHSH and CDR2 is LQKENI in the germline V gene. This CDR3 reads CASSPGPGAGNIQYF. CDR3 coding DNA: TGTGCCAGCTCACCAGGTCCGGGAGCCGGCAACATTCAGTACTTC.

This clonotype was seen ten or more times. The chain links TRBV20-1 to TRBJ2-1; D call uncertain. This CDR3 is 16 amino acids long. The germline gives CDR1 DFQATT, CDR2 SNEGSKA (reference sequence). V was shortened by 1 base and J by 0 bases, with 13 bases between the two germline ends. The CDR3 spells CSARVGGRSSYNEQFF. The CDR3 region has the DNA TGCAGTGCTAGAGTAGGTGGGCGGAGCTCCTACAATGAGCAGTTCTTC.

This clonotype was detected many times. The chain carries TRBV7-9 and TRBJ2-3; D remains unclear. V gave up 5 bases and J gave up 2 bases, with 5 bases separating them. This CDR3 spans 12 amino acids. Germline CDR1 reads SEHNR; CDR2 reads FQNEAQ (reference sequence). In DNA form, the CDR3 reads TGTGCCAGCAGCCGAATCACAGATACGCAGTATTTT. It yields the protein CASSRITDTQYF.

This clonotype has ten or more counts. This chain joins TRBV6-6 and TRBJ2-6; D remains ambiguous. The CDR3 is 13 residues long. The germline V and J ends were trimmed by 7 bases and 2 bases, with 6 bases remaining between them. Germline CDR1 reads MNHNY; CDR2 reads SVGAGI (reference sequence). CDR3 coding DNA: TGTGCCAGCATAAGGGCTGGGGCCAACGTCCTGACTTTC. Its translation: CASIRAGANVLTF.

This clonotype appeared many times. The chain uses TRBV6-5 and TRBJ1-1, with 7 bases aligning to TRBD1. With 2 bases clipped from V and 8 bases from J, the junction kept 5 bases outside the gene matches. The V gene's germline CDR1 is MNHEY and CDR2 SVGAGI. The CDR3 consists of 13 residues. CDR3 sequence (DNA): TGTGCCAGCAGTTACCTCCCCAGGGGGGAAGCTTTCTTT. Its protein is CASSYLPRGEAFF.

This clonotype was recorded many times. V gene TRBV29-1 combines with J gene TRBJ1-2, with 8 bases matching TRBD1. The germline gives CDR1 SQVTM, CDR2 ANQGSEA. The CDR3 consists of 13 residues. With 3 bases clipped from V and 3 bases from J, the junction kept 3 bases outside the gene matches. CDR3 sequence (DNA): TGCAGCGTTGAGGACAGGGACGACTATGGCTACACCTTC. It yields the protein CSVEDRDDYGYTF.

This clonotype was observed many times. The chain combines TRBV20-1 with TRBJ2-5, with TRBD2 identical over 7 bases. Trimming removed 0 bases from V and 1 base from J; junction bases left unmatched: 5. The CDR3 loop spans 15 amino acids. CDR1 is DFQATT and CDR2 is SNEGSKA in the germline V gene (reference sequence). CDR3: CSARDPSSGQETQYF. CDR3 coding DNA: TGCAGTGCTAGAGATCCCTCTAGCGGCCAAGAGACCCAGTACTTC.

This clonotype was seen at least ten times. The chain joins TRBV12-3 or TRBV12-4 to TRBJ2-2; D is undetermined. There are 14 residues in the CDR3. Trimming took 6 bases from V and 1 from J, leaving 9 bases between them. CDR3 amino acids: CASRSSLNTGELFF. CDR3 in DNA: TGTGCCAGCAGGAGCTCCCTGAACACCGGGGAGCTGTTTTTT.

In this sample, this clonotype turned up many times. The J gene is TRBJ2-7, the V gene TRBV6-2 or TRBV6-3; 9 bases align to TRBD1. The germline V gene encodes CDR1 MNHEY and CDR2 SVGEGT. With V trimmed by 3 bases and J by 2 bases, 14 bases remained unmatched. CDR3 length: 18 residues. CDR3 sequence reads: CASSYPPGQGRTPYEQYF. The CDR3 DNA sequence: TGTGCCAGCAGTTATCCCCCGGGACAGGGACGTACTCCCTACGAGCAGTACTTC.

In its sample, this clonotype was seen many times. The chain links TRBV7-2 to TRBJ1-5, with 7 bases identical to TRBD1. Germline V gene data show CDR1 as SGHTA and CDR2 as FQGNSA. The CDR3 extends over 12 amino acids. J lost 8 bases, V lost 5 bases, and 3 bases had no gene match. The CDR3 protein is CASSLQGKPQHF. The CDR3 coding sequence is TGTGCCAGCAGCCTACAGGGGAAGCCCCAGCATTTT.

The chain couples TRBV5-1 to TRBJ2-3; possibly TRBD1 or TRBD2 for D (5 bases each). V dropped 4 bases and J dropped 4 bases, with 13 bases sitting between them. CDR1 SGHRS and CDR2 YFSETQ come from the germline V gene. There are 14 residues in the CDR3. CDR3 nucleotides: TGCGCCAGCAGCCCGTTAAGAGGGGCAGATACGCAGTATTTT. Encoded protein: CASSPLRGADTQYF.

With regard to this clonotype: This may be a read error, as it is one base from a much larger clone. In DNA, the CDR3 is TGTGCCAGCAGTCCCATCCCCAGGGACTATGGCTACACCTTC. This encodes CASSPIPRDYGYTF. The rearrangement joins TRBV27 to TRBJ1-2, with D perhaps matching TRBD1 (5 bases). The length of the CDR3 is 14 residues. The germline CDR1 and CDR2 sequences are MNHEY and SMNVEV (reference sequence). V lost 5 bases to trimming and J lost 3 bases, with 13 bases between them.

The J gene is TRBJ1-2, the V gene TRBV2; 12 positions agree with TRBD1. CDR1 and CDR2 from the germline V gene are SNHLY and FYNNEI. V was clipped by 6 bases and J by 4 bases; unmatched bases: 6. The CDR3 totals 15 residues. The CDR3 reads CASSDGTGGLYGYTF. DNA for the CDR3: TGTGCCAGCAGCGACGGGACAGGGGGCCTCTATGGCTACACCTTC.

This clonotype was seen many times. The chain links TRBV2 to TRBJ1-5; possibly TRBD1 for D (6 bases). Germline V gene data show CDR1 as SNHLY and CDR2 as FYNNEI. The CDR3 consists of 17 residues. Trimming removed 4 bases from V and 8 bases from J, with 24 bases in between. CDR3 in DNA: TGTGCCAGCAGTGGTCGTTCGGGGGGCGCGGATCTGGAGCCCCAGCATTTT. Amino acids: CASSGRSGGADLEPQHF.

This clonotype occurred many times. V usage is TRBV28 and J usage is TRBJ2-5, with TRBD1 matching over 8 bases. Germline V CDR1 and CDR2: MDHEN, SYDVKM. The CDR3 has 12 residues. V was pared by 10 bases and J by 2 bases, with 3 bases of the junction left unmatched. In nucleotides, the CDR3 is TGTGCCACAGGGACAGGTCAAGAGACCCAGTACTTC. Its protein product is CATGTGQETQYF.